These 3 T cell receptor beta chains originate from one sample sequenced in a study of blood T cell repertoires in COVID-19. Profiled with immunoSEQ multiplex PCR; TCRdb holds only in-frame clones, not every one. The sample has hundreds of thousands of clones; around 86% are singletons. Material: PBMCs or T cells enriched from blood (not recorded which). All receptors derive from a middle-aged woman with acute COVID-19.

The chain has TRBV5-1 and TRBJ1-1, with 8 bases identical to TRBD1. Per the germline V gene, CDR1 is SGHRS and CDR2 is YFSETQ. This CDR3 is built from 15 residues. The V and J ends lost 3 bases and 8 bases, in that order; junction bases with no gene match: 12. The CDR3 nucleotides are TGCGCCAGCAGCTCGATGTCTATAGGACAGGGAGAAGCTTTCTTT. Its translation: CASSSMSIGQGEAFF.

As for this clone: At the DNA level, this CDR3 is encoded by other sequences in the same sample as well. V gene TRBV5-1 combines with J gene TRBJ1-1; D gene ambiguous. CDR3 length: 14 residues. V lost 3 bases and J 1 base, leaving 10 bases between the germline ends. Looked up from germline, CDR1 is SGHRS and CDR2 is YFSETQ. The CDR3 bases are TGCGCCAGCAGCTCAGCCGCGGGGAACACTGAAGCTTTCTTT. This sequence encodes CASSSAAGNTEAFF.

The V gene is TRBV2, the J gene TRBJ2-2, with D unclear. Germline CDR1 reads SNHLY; CDR2 reads FYNNEI. The CDR3 consists of 15 residues. Trimming left V 4 bases short and J 3 bases short, with 12 bases between. The CDR3 DNA reads TGTGCCAGCAGTGGAGCGACACAATACACCGGGGAGCTGTTTTTT. Translated: CASSGATQYTGELFF.